This record covers a single T cell receptor beta chain. What it binds is not known. Trimming pared 5 bases from V and 0 bases from J, leaving 15 bases between. The germline gives CDR1 MNHEY, CDR2 SMNVEV (reference sequence). The CDR3 is made up of 16 amino acids. This sample was taken from a study of cytomegalovirus exposure and HLA in healthy donors. Notes on the study in general: Subsequent analysis revealed that first-cohort TCR clusters tended to co-occur in the roughly 120 validation repertoires. A list of roughly 160 TCR beta chains associated with cytomegalovirus was given.

The donors were members of the approximately 120-subject validation cohort (separate from the roughly 670-subject first cohort). TCRdb's copy holds only in-frame clones and misses some; the assay was immunoSEQ multiplex PCR. The sample lists about 64,000 clones; more than 85% were seen once. The receptor was isolated from a woman between 18 and 29 years old in good health and CMV-seronegative. Sequenced material: PBMCs. The V and J genes are TRBV27 and TRBJ2-3; D perhaps matches TRBD2 (6 bases). The CDR3 nucleotides are TGTGCCAGCAGTCTCGGGACTCGATCTAGCACAGATACGCAGTATTTT. Translating gives CASSLGTRSSTDTQYF.